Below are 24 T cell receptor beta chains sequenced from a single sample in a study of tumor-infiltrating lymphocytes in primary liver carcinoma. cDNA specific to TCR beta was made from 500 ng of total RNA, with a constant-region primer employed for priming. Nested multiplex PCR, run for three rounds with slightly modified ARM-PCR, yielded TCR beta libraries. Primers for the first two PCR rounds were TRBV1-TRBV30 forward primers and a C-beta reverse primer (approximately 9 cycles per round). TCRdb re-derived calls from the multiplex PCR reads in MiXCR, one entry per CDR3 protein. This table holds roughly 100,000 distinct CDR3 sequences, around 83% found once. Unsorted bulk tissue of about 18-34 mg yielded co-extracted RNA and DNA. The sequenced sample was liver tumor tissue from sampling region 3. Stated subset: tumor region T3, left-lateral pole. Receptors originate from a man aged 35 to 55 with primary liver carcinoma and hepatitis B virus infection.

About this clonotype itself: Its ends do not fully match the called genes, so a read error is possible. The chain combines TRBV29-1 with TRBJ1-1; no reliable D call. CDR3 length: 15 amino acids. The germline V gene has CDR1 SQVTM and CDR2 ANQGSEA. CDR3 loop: CSVGSEWGMTTVAFF. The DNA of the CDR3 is TGCAGCGTTGGATCCGAGTGGGGTATGACCACTGTAGCTTTCTTT.

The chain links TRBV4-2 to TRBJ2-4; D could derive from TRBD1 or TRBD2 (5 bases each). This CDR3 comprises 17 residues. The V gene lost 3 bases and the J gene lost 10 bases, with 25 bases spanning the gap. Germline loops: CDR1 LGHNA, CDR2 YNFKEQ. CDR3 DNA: TGTGCCAGCAGCCAGGCCGCGAGGGCAGGGATCGGAAAGATTCAGTACTTC. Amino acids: CASSQAARAGIGKIQYF.

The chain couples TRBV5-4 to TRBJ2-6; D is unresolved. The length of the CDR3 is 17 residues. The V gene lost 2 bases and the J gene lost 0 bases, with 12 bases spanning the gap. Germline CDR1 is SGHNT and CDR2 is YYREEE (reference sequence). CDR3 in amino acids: CASSFDMLNSGANVLTF. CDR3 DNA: TGTGCCAGCAGCTTCGACATGTTAAACTCTGGGGCCAACGTCCTGACTTTC.

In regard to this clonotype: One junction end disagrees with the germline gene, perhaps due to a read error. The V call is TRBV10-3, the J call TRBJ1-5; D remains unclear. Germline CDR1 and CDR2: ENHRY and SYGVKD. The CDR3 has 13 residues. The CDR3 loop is CAINDSENQHQHF. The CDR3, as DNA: TGTGCCATCAATGATTCAGAGAATCAGCACCAGCATTTT.

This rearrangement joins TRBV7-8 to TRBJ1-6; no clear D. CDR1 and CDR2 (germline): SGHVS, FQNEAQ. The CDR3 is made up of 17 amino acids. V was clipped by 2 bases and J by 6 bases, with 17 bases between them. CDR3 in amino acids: CASSLPPRKTLNSPLHF. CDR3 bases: TGTGCCAGCAGCTTACCCCCTCGCAAGACCCTTAATTCACCCCTCCACTTT.

The CDR3 protein is CSAGGGPSSYNEQFF. The CDR3 nucleotides are TGCAGTGCTGGGGGGGGGCCCAGCTCCTACAATGAGCAGTTCTTC. The chain joins TRBV20-1 to TRBJ2-1; TRBD2 might be the D (7 bases). Germline-derived CDR1 and CDR2 are DFQATT and SNEGSKA (reference sequence). This CDR3 region has 15 residues. The V gene lost 5 bases and the J gene lost 0 bases, with 14 bases spanning the gap.

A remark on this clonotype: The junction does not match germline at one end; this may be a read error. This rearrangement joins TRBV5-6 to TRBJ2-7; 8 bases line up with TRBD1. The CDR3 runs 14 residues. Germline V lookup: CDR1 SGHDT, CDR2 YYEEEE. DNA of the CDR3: TGTGCAAGCAGCTTGGGGACAGGATGCTACGAGCAGTACTTC. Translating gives CASSLGTGCYEQYF.

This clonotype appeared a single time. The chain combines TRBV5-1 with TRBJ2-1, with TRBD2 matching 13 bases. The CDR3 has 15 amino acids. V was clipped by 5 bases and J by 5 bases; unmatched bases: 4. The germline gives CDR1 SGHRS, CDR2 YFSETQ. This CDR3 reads CASRVGLAGNNEQFF. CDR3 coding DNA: TGCGCCAGCAGAGTGGGACTAGCGGGGAACAATGAGCAGTTCTTC.

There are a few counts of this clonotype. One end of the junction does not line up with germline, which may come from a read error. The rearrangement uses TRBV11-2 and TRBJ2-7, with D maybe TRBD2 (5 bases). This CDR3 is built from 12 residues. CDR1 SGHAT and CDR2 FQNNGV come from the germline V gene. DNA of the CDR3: TGTGTCAGCAGTCTCGGAGGCTACGAGCAGTACTTC. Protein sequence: CVSSLGGYEQYF.

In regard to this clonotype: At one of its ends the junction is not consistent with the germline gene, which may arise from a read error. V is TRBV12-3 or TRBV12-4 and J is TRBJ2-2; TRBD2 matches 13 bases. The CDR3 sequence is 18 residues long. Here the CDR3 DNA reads TGTGCCAGCAGGGAAAGACTAGCGGGGGGACAAAACACCGGGGAGCTGTCTTTT. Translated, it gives CASRERLAGGQNTGELSF.

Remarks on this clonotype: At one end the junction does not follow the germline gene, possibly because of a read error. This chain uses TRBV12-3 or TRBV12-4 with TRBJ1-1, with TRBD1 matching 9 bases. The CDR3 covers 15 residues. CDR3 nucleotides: TGTCCCAGCAGTTTAGTGGACAGGGGGAACACTGAAGCTTTCTTT. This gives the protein CPSSLVDRGNTEAFF.

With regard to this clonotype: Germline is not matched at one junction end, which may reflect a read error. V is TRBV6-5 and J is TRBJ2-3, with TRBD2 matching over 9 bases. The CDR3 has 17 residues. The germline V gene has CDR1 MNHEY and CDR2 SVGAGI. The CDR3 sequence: CAISSLPVSGGTDTQCF. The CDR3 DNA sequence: TGTGCCATCAGTTCACTCCCCGTAAGCGGGGGGACAGATACGCAGTGTTTT.

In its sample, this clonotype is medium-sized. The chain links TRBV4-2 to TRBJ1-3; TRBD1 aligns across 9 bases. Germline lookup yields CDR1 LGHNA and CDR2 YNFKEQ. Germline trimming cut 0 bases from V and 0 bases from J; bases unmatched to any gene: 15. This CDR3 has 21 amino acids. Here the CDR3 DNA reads TGTGCCAGCAGCCAAGAAGGCTTGACAGGGGGTCGTATTTCCTCTGGAAACACCATATATTTT. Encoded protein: CASSQEGLTGGRISSGNTIYF.

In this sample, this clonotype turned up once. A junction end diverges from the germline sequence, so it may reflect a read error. The CDR3 reads CASSESEAGVDRQYF. CDR3 bases: TGCGCCAGCAGTGAGTCAGAAGCGGGAGTGGATAGGCAGTATTTT. The chain uses TRBV10-2 and TRBJ2-3, with 8 bases identical to TRBD2. Germline assignment: CDR1 WSHSY and CDR2 SAAADI. The CDR3 is 15 residues long.

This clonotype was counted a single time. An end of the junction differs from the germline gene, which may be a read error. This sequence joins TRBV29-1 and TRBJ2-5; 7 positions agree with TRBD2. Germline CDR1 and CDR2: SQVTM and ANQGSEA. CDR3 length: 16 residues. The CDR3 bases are TGCAACGTTAAGCATGGAGGACTAGTTCTGGAAGAGACCCAGTACTTC. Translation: CNVKHGGLVLEETQYF. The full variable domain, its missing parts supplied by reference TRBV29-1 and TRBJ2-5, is SAVISQKPSRDICQRGTSLTIQCQVDSQVTMMFWYRQQPGQSLTLIATANQGSEATYESGFVIDKFPISRPNLTFSTLTVSNMSPEDSSIYLCNVKHGGLVLEETQYFGPGTRLLVL.

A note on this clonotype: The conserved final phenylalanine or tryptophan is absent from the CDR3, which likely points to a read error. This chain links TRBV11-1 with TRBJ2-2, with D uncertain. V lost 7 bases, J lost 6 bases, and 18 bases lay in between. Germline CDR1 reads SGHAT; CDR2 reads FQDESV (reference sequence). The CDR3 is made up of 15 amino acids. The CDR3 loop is CASNYRGPFSGELFV. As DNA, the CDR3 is TGTGCCAGCAACTATAGAGGACCTTTCTCCGGGGAGCTGTTTGTT.

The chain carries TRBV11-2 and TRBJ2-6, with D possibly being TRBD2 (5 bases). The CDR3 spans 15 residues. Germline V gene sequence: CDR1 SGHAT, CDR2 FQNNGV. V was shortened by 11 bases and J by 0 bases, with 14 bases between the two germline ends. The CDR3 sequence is CAAQRSCSGANVLTF. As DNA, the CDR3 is TGTGCCGCCCAGCGGTCGTGCTCTGGGGCCAACGTCCTGACTTTC.

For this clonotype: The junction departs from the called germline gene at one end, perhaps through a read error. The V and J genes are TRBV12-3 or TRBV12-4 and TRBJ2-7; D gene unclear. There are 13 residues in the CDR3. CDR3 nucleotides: TGTGCCAGTAGTTTCGGCCACGCCTACGGGCAGTACTTC. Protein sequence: CASSFGHAYGQYF.

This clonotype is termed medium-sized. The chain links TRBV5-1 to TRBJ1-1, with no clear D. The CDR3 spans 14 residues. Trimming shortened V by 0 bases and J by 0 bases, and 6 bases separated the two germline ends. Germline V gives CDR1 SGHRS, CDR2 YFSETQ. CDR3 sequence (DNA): TGCGCCAGCAGCTTGGACGGCATGAACACTGAAGCTTTCTTT. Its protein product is CASSLDGMNTEAFF.

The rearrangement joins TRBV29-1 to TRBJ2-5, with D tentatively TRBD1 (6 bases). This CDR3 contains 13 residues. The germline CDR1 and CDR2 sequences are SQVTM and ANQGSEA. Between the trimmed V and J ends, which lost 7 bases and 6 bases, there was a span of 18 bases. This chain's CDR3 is CSGQGTDTKTQYF. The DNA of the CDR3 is TGCAGCGGCCAGGGGACGGATACCAAGACCCAGTACTTC.

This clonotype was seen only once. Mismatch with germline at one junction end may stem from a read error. The CDR3 coding sequence is TGCGCGAGCAGCTTGGCCGGGGCTAGCGGGACCCTACAAGAGACCCAGTACTTC. Protein sequence: CASSLAGASGTLQETQYF. The chain is built from TRBV5-1 and TRBJ2-5; the match to TRBD2 covers 9 bases. The CDR3 is 18 residues long. Germline V CDR1 and CDR2: SGHRS, YFSETQ.

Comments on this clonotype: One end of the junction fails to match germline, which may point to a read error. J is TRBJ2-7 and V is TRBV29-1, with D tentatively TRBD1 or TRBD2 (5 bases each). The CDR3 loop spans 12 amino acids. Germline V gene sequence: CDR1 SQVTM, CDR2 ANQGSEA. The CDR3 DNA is TGCAGTGCCGGGGACCCTATGGGCGAGGAGTACTTC. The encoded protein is CSAGDPMGEEYF.

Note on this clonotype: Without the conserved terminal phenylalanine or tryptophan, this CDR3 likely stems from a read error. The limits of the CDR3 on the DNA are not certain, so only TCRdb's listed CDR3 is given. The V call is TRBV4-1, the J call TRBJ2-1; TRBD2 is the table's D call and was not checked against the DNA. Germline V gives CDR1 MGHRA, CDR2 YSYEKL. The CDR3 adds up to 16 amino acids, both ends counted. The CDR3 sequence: CASSPELAGAYNGRFV.

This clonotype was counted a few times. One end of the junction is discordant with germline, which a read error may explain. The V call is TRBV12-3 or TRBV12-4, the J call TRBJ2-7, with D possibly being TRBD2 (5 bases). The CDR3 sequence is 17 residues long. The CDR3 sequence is CASSLEWWEWVRYEHYF. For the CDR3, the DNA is TGTGCCAGCAGTTTAGAATGGTGGGAGTGGGTAAGATACGAGCATTACTTC.